This TCR beta chain comes out of a study of Graves' ophthalmopathy and Graves' hyperthyroidism. About the study: Researchers obtained peripheral blood at initial diagnosis, before any treatment had begun. General observations from the study: The authors also found most expanded thyroid clonotypes above 0.001 frequency in blood.

The table lists this clonotype with many counts. As yet, its antigen is unknown. The germline V gene has CDR1 ENHRY and CDR2 SYGVKD. V was clipped by 2 bases and J by 8 bases, with 9 bases between them. The CDR3 has 13 residues. Scientists amplified the TCR beta CDR3 regions from RNA transcripts. The authors performed first-round RT-PCR with HTBI primers and then a second-round multiplex PCR. In TCRdb, the multiplex PCR reads were re-called with MiXCR into one record per CDR3 protein. The data show about 620,000 distinct CDR3 sequences, with 20% to 25% seen just once and approximately 7.7% held by the top ten.

The rearrangement links TRBV10-3 to TRBJ2-2, with a weak D call TRBD1 (6 bases). The sequenced material came from peripheral blood. The receptor was derived from a young woman with stable Graves' hyperthyroidism. Some clones in this sample may be carry-over from other donors' samples. The CDR3 nucleotides are TGTGCCATCAGTGAGATGGGGGCAGGGGAGCTGTTTTTT. This translates into CAISEMGAGELFF.